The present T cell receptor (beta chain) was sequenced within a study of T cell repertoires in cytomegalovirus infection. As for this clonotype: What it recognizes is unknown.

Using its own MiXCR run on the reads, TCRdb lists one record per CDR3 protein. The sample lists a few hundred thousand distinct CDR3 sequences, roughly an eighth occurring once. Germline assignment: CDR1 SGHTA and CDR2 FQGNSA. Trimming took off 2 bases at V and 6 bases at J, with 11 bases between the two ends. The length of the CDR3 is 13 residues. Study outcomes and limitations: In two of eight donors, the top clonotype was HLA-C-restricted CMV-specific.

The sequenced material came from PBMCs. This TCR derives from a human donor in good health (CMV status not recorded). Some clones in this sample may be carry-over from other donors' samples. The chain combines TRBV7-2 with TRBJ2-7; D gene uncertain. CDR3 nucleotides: TGTGCCAGCAGCTTAATGCCCCAATCCGAGCAGTACTTC. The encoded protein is CASSLMPQSEQYF. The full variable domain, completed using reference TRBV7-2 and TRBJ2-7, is GAGVSQSPSNKVTEKGKDVELRCDPISGHTALYWYRQSLGQGLEFLIYFQGNSAPDKSGLPSDRFSAERTGGSVSTLTIQRTQQEDSAVYLCASSLMPQSEQYFGPGTRLTVT.